The 26 T cell receptor beta chains below all came from one sample that was sequenced in a study of blood T cell repertoires in COVID-19. This table comes from immunoSEQ multiplex PCR, and its TCRdb copy is limited to in-frame clones, with some not included. The sample carries 150,000 or so clones, 82% recorded once. Material for sequencing was peripheral blood. The receptors shown here come from a woman aged 80 or older with acute or convalescent COVID-19.

CDR3 protein: CASSLDRDSSYEQYF. Here the CDR3 DNA reads TGTGCCAGCAGCTTGGACCGGGACAGCTCCTACGAGCAGTACTTC. The chain recombines TRBV5-5 with TRBJ2-7; 7 bases are a match to TRBD1. The CDR3 sequence is 15 residues long. Germline assignment: CDR1 SGHKS and CDR2 YYEKEE (reference sequence). J gave up 0 bases and V 0 bases, and 3 bases lay outside the gene matches.

V and J are TRBV11-3 and TRBJ2-6; 9 nucleotides match TRBD2. CDR1 SGHNT and CDR2 YENEEA come from the germline V gene. V gave up 1 base and J gave up 1 base; unmatched junction bases: 8. CDR3 length: 19 residues. DNA of the CDR3: TGTGCCAGCAGCTTAGGAGGCGGGAGGGCCCGATCTGGGGCCAACGTCCTGACTTTC. Protein product: CASSLGGGRARSGANVLTF.

This chain links TRBV10-1 with TRBJ2-5; TRBD1 matches 7 bases. CDR1 WNHNN and CDR2 SYGVQD come from the germline V gene (reference sequence). V dropped 8 bases and J dropped 5; count of bases not matched to a gene: 5. The CDR3 has 12 residues. For the CDR3, the DNA is TGCGCCAGCTCAACAGGGGACGAGACCCAGTACTTC. Its protein is CASSTGDETQYF.

The V call is TRBV5-4, the J call TRBJ2-7; 14 nucleotides agree with TRBD2. Trimming removed 1 base from V and 2 bases from J; junction bases left unmatched: 5. CDR3 size: 17 residues. CDR1 is SGHNT and CDR2 is YYREEE in the germline V gene (reference sequence). The DNA for the CDR3 is TGTGCCAGCAGCTTGTCGGGACTAGCGGGAGTGACCTACGAGCAGTACTTC. It codes for CASSLSGLAGVTYEQYF. The full variable domain, in which reference TRBV5-4 and TRBJ2-7 provide the parts outside the CDR3, is ETGVTQSPTHLIKTRGQQVTLRCSSQSGHNTVSWYQQALGQGPQFIFQYYREEENGRGNFPPRFSGLQFPNYSSELNVNALELDDSALYLCASSLSGLAGVTYEQYFGPGTRLTVT.

A single count supports this clone. The rearrangement uses TRBV5-1 and TRBJ1-2; 9 nucleotides agree with TRBD1. This CDR3 has 14 residues. J gave up 5 bases and V 5 bases, and 7 bases lay outside the gene matches. Per the germline V gene, CDR1 is SGHRS and CDR2 is YFSETQ. CDR3: CASRNLQGAYGYTF. Here the CDR3 DNA reads TGCGCCAGCAGGAATCTACAGGGGGCTTATGGCTACACCTTC. The full variable domain, its missing parts supplied by reference TRBV5-1 and TRBJ1-2, is KAGVTQTPRYLIKTRGQQVTLSCSPISGHRSVSWYQQTPGQGLQFLFEYFSETQRNKGNFPGRFSGRQFSNSRSEMNVSTLELGDSALYLCASRNLQGAYGYTFGSGTRLTVV.

This clone has just one count. The J gene is TRBJ1-2, the V gene TRBV6-2 or TRBV6-3; no firm D call. This CDR3 has 14 residues. The germline gives CDR1 MNHEY, CDR2 SVGEGT. V was cut by 2 bases and J by 3 bases, with 10 bases left in between. The CDR3 reads CASSYDGIDYGYTF. In nucleotides, the CDR3 is TGTGCCAGCAGTTACGACGGGATAGACTATGGCTACACCTTC.

The rearrangement uses TRBV7-2 and TRBJ2-7; 7 bases fit TRBD2. Germline V gene lookup returns CDR1 SGHTA and CDR2 FQGNSA. Trimming cost V 2 bases and J 4 bases; bases outside gene matches: 8. There are 15 residues in the CDR3. CDR3 bases: TGTGCCAGCAGCTTAAGTGGCGGGAGTGGTTACGAGCAGTACTTC. Protein product: CASSLSGGSGYEQYF.

The rearrangement uses TRBV7-9 and TRBJ2-1; 7 nucleotides line up with TRBD2. With V trimmed by 3 bases and J by 6 bases, 14 bases remained unmatched. Per the germline V gene, CDR1 is SEHNR and CDR2 is FQNEAQ (reference sequence). The CDR3 length is 17 residues. CDR3: CASSLEKWMGGSNEQFF. CDR3 nucleotide sequence: TGTGCCAGCAGCTTGGAGAAATGGATGGGCGGGAGCAATGAGCAGTTCTTC.

This chain joins TRBV7-9 and TRBJ2-2, with 9 bases lining up with TRBD2. J gave up 4 bases and V 2 bases, and 5 bases lay outside the gene matches. CDR3 length: 16 residues. Germline V gene data show CDR1 as SEHNR and CDR2 as FQNEAQ (reference sequence). The CDR3: CASSLYGGRVTGELFF. CDR3 bases: TGTGCCAGCAGCTTATACGGCGGGAGGGTCACCGGGGAGCTGTTTTTT.

This clone appeared a single time. The V gene is TRBV14, the J gene TRBJ2-7; 10 nucleotides align to TRBD1. V lost 3 bases to trimming and J lost 2 bases; unmatched junction nucleotides: 4. Germline values: CDR1 SGHDN, CDR2 FVKESK. This CDR3 contains 15 residues. The CDR3 loop reads CASSHGDRGTYEQYF. The CDR3 DNA reads TGTGCCAGCAGCCATGGGGACAGGGGAACCTACGAGCAGTACTTC.

The rearrangement links TRBV5-1 to TRBJ1-1; possible D gene TRBD1, 6 bases. V lost 5 bases to trimming and J lost 6 bases, with 14 bases between them. The CDR3 totals 13 residues. Germline V gene sequence: CDR1 SGHRS, CDR2 YFSETQ. The CDR3 spells CASSATGSPEAFF. The CDR3 DNA reads TGCGCCAGCAGTGCTACAGGGAGCCCTGAAGCTTTCTTT.

This clone has just one count. The rearrangement links TRBV6-1 to TRBJ2-1, with TRBD2 identical over 7 bases. The CDR3 is 14 residues long. Germline trimming cut 2 bases from V and 4 bases from J; bases unmatched to any gene: 2. Germline CDR1 MNHNS, CDR2 SASEGT. DNA for the CDR3: TGTGCCAGCAGTGAACTAGCGGAGTACAATGAGCAGTTCTTC. Encoded protein: CASSELAEYNEQFF.

This rearrangement joins TRBV27 to TRBJ2-1; TRBD2 might be the D (5 bases). Germline CDR1 MNHEY, CDR2 SMNVEV (reference sequence). V was trimmed by 5 bases and J by 7 bases, leaving 18 bases between them. This CDR3 has 15 amino acids. The CDR3 DNA sequence: TGTGCCAGCAGTCGCCCCTTTGCGGGTGTGAATGAGCAGTTCTTC. This sequence encodes CASSRPFAGVNEQFF.

The chain links TRBV18 to TRBJ1-4, with D hard to call. The CDR3 consists of 18 residues. CDR1 is KGHSH and CDR2 is LQKENI in the germline V gene. Trimming pared 3 bases from V and 8 bases from J, leaving 25 bases between. This CDR3 is CASSPPSGPGFRREKLFF. CDR3 DNA: TGTGCCAGCTCACCTCCTTCGGGTCCGGGGTTTCGACGGGAAAAACTGTTTTTT.

About this clone itself: Other DNA variants within this sample encode the same CDR3. The chain uses TRBV7-9 and TRBJ1-2, with D hard to call. The CDR3 covers 14 residues. CDR1 and CDR2 (germline): SEHNR, FQNEAQ (reference sequence). V lost 1 base and J 8 bases, leaving 14 bases between the germline ends. Here the CDR3 reads CASSLERALRGYTF. CDR3 bases: TGTGCCAGCAGCTTAGAGCGAGCGCTCCGGGGCTACACCTTC.

This clone was observed a single time. J is TRBJ2-5 and V is TRBV6-5, with D possibly being TRBD1 (6 bases). From germline, CDR1 is MNHEY and CDR2 SVGAGI. The CDR3 has 13 residues. V lost 6 bases and J 5 bases, leaving 13 bases between the germline ends. The CDR3 bases are TGTGCCAGCAGCTCAGGGGCCGGGGAGACCCAGTACTTC. Translated: CASSSGAGETQYF.

The genes are TRBV7-8 and TRBJ2-1, with 15 bases fitting TRBD2. With 2 bases clipped from V and 4 bases from J, the junction kept 6 bases outside the gene matches. This CDR3 contains 18 residues. Germline V CDR1 and CDR2: SGHVS, FQNEAQ. The CDR3 protein is CASSLLGTSGRIYNEQFF. The CDR3 nucleotides are TGTGCCAGCAGCTTATTGGGGACTAGCGGGAGGATTTACAATGAGCAGTTCTTC. The whole variable domain, remainder taken from reference TRBV7-8 and TRBJ2-1, is GAGVSQSPRYKVAKRGQDVALRCDPISGHVSLFWYQQALGQGPEFLTYFQNEAQLDKSGLPSDRFFAERPEGSVSTLKIQRTQQEDSAVYLCASSLLGTSGRIYNEQFFGPGTRLTVL.

The rearrangement links TRBV6-5 to TRBJ2-3; 12 nucleotides match TRBD2. V shed 4 bases, J shed 4 bases, and the junction held 3 bases outside the gene matches. CDR1 and CDR2 (germline): MNHEY, SVGAGI. This CDR3 region has 15 residues. The CDR3 nucleotides are TGTGCCAGCAGTTCTAGCGGGAGGGCCGCAGATACGCAGTATTTT. It is translated as CASSSSGRAADTQYF.

The chain recombines TRBV2 with TRBJ1-1; a weak D match, TRBD1 (5 bases). Trimming removed 2 bases at V and 4 bases at J, with 11 bases between. The CDR3 is 14 amino acids. Per the germline V gene, CDR1 is SNHLY and CDR2 is FYNNEI. The CDR3 spells CASSERGGGTEAFF. Here the CDR3 DNA reads TGTGCCAGCAGTGAACGGGGGGGAGGCACTGAAGCTTTCTTT.

The chain links TRBV9 to TRBJ2-6, with 9 bases aligning to TRBD1. CDR3 length equals 17 residues. The germline V gene encodes CDR1 SGDLS and CDR2 YYNGEE. V lost 2 bases to trimming and J lost 0 bases; unmatched junction nucleotides: 3. The DNA of the CDR3 is TGTGCCAGCAGCGTTAAGACAGGGGGCTCTGGGGCCAACGTCCTGACTTTC. Protein sequence: CASSVKTGGSGANVLTF.

The gene calls are TRBV6-5 and TRBJ1-2; D is possibly TRBD1 (5 bases). V gave up 2 bases and J gave up 0 bases, with 13 bases separating them. The CDR3 loop spans 16 amino acids. Germline loops: CDR1 MNHEY, CDR2 SVGAGI. The CDR3 region has the DNA TGTGCCAGCAGTTACGTCCTAGGGGACTCTAACTATGGCTACACCTTC. It yields the protein CASSYVLGDSNYGYTF.

The chain uses TRBV5-1 and TRBJ1-1; no clear D gene. There are 12 residues in the CDR3. V was shortened by 5 bases and J by 2 bases, with 7 bases between the two germline ends. Germline CDR1 is SGHRS and CDR2 is YFSETQ. The CDR3: CASREPNTEAFF. The CDR3 DNA is TGCGCCAGCAGGGAGCCTAACACTGAAGCTTTCTTT.

This chain joins TRBV4-1 and TRBJ1-2, with 10 bases matching TRBD1. CDR1 MGHRA and CDR2 YSYEKL come from the germline V gene. Unmatched junction bases numbered 7, after V lost 0 bases and J lost 3 bases. There are 17 residues in the CDR3. The CDR3 spells CASSQDPGQGFYYGYTF. The CDR3 coding sequence is TGCGCCAGCAGCCAAGATCCGGGACAGGGGTTTTACTATGGCTACACCTTC.

The genes are TRBV5-1 and TRBJ2-3; unclear D gene. Germline V lookup: CDR1 SGHRS, CDR2 YFSETQ. The CDR3 totals 16 residues. V was shortened by 0 bases and J by 0 bases, with 11 bases between the two germline ends. The CDR3 bases are TGCGCCAGCAGCTTGGGACGGCGGAGTAGCACAGATACGCAGTATTTT. Its translation is CASSLGRRSSTDTQYF.

The chain combines TRBV27 with TRBJ2-1; D is possibly TRBD2 (7 bases). V lost 5 bases and J 6 bases, leaving 20 bases between the germline ends. The germline V gene encodes CDR1 MNHEY and CDR2 SMNVEV (reference sequence). The CDR3 loop spans 16 amino acids. As DNA, the CDR3 is TGTGCCAGCAGTGGGCGGGGGCTAAAGGGCCCCAATGAGCAGTTCTTC. It is translated as CASSGRGLKGPNEQFF.

This chain joins TRBV9 and TRBJ1-2, with a tentative D call TRBD1 (5 bases). Germline loops: CDR1 SGDLS, CDR2 YYNGEE. V shed 4 bases and J shed 1 base, with 11 bases lying between them. The length of the CDR3 is 14 residues. CDR3 protein: CASSPRGSNYGYTF. DNA for the CDR3: TGTGCCAGCAGCCCCCGGGGGAGTAACTATGGCTACACCTTC.